This paragraph covers one T cell receptor beta chain sequence. This record comes from a study of blood T cell repertoires in COVID-19. Some clones are missing from TCRdb's copy, which holds only in-frame ones; the method was immunoSEQ multiplex PCR. Here the sample spans tens of thousands of clones, approximately 88% being singletons. The source is a human donor in a cohort sampled during active COVID-19. Sample: peripheral blood.

In DNA form, the CDR3 reads TGTGCCAGCAGTGACAAGGGGGTGGCTGAAGCTTTCTTT. This translates into CASSDKGVAEAFF. J is TRBJ1-1 and V is TRBV6-4; a weak D match, TRBD1 (6 bases). The CDR3 spans 13 residues. The germline V gene encodes CDR1 MRHNA and CDR2 SNTAGT. V lost 2 bases to trimming and J lost 6 bases, with 10 bases between them.